The rows below give T cell receptor beta chains drawn from one sample of a study of cytomegalovirus exposure and HLA in healthy donors. TCRdb's copy holds only in-frame clones and misses some; the assay was immunoSEQ multiplex PCR. The record lists about 48,000 clones, of which the ten most abundant hold roughly 5.5%. Sequenced input: PBMCs. The source of these receptors is a male donor in good health and CMV-seropositive. Each CDR3 is given with its conserved first and last residue. The D gene is left open where the match is weak. Some rows have no size entry. The others give once, few or many, or a class for an expanded clone.

v_gene: TRBV4-3
abundance: -
j_gene: TRBJ2-5
d_gene: -
CDR3nt: TGCGCCAGCAGCCCTACATGGACGCGGGGGCGTCTCCAAGAGACCCAGTACTTC
CDR3aa: CASSPTWTRGRLQETQYF

v_gene: TRBV27
abundance: -
j_gene: TRBJ1-5
d_gene: -
CDR3nt: TGTGCCAGCAGCACGACAGGAAATTTCAATCAGCCCCAGCATTTT
CDR3aa: CASSTTGNFNQPQHF

v_gene: TRBV5-1
abundance: -
j_gene: TRBJ1-1
d_gene: -
CDR3nt: TGCGCCAGCAGCTTGGATACCGGGAACACTGAAGCTTTCTTT
CDR3aa: CASSLDTGNTEAFF

v_gene: TRBV28
abundance: -
j_gene: TRBJ1-2
d_gene: -
CDR3nt: TGTGCCAGCAGTTTAGGGGCGGGAGGGAGCAGGGGCTACACCTTC
CDR3aa: CASSLGAGGSRGYTF

v_gene: TRBV28
abundance: -
j_gene: TRBJ2-7
d_gene: -
CDR3nt: TGTGCCAGCAGCTATTTAACAGGGGGGGGCCACGAGCAGTACTTC
CDR3aa: CASSYLTGGGHEQYF

v_gene: TRBV27
abundance: -
j_gene: TRBJ1-4
d_gene: -
CDR3nt: TGTGCCAGCAGTCTTGGGACAACGGCAACTAATGAAAAACTGTTTTTT
CDR3aa: CASSLGTTATNEKLFF

v_gene: TRBV5-1
abundance: -
j_gene: TRBJ1-2
d_gene: -
CDR3nt: TGCGCCAGCAGCCCGAGACAGAACTATGGCTACACCTTC
CDR3aa: CASSPRQNYGYTF

v_gene: TRBV5-6
abundance: -
j_gene: TRBJ2-1
d_gene: -
CDR3nt: TGTGCCAGCAGCTTGGGTAGCTCCTACAATGAGCAGTTCTTC
CDR3aa: CASSLGSSYNEQFF

v_gene: TRBV11-3
abundance: -
j_gene: TRBJ2-2
d_gene: TRBD2
CDR3nt: TGTGCCAGCAGCCGATACCGGACTAGCGGGGGGGCCGGCACCGGGGAGCTGTTTTTT
CDR3aa: CASSRYRTSGGAGTGELFF

v_gene: TRBV27
abundance: -
j_gene: TRBJ2-7
d_gene: -
CDR3nt: TGTGCCAGCAGTTCAGGTTCCTACGAGCAGTACTTC
CDR3aa: CASSSGSYEQYF

v_gene: TRBV4-2
abundance: -
j_gene: TRBJ1-1
d_gene: TRBD1
CDR3nt: TGTGCCGGCAGACAAGAGCGAGCGAGGGACAGTCACACTGAAGCTTTCTTT
CDR3aa: CAGRQERARDSHTEAFF

v_gene: TRBV5-4
abundance: -
j_gene: TRBJ2-7
d_gene: TRBD1
CDR3nt: TGTGCCAGCAGCGTGGGACAGCCCAAAAACTACGAGCAGTACTTC
CDR3aa: CASSVGQPKNYEQYF

v_gene: TRBV27
abundance: -
j_gene: TRBJ1-2
d_gene: TRBD1
CDR3nt: TGTGCCAGCAGTCCTCGACAGGGCCTCTATGGCTACACCTTC
CDR3aa: CASSPRQGLYGYTF

v_gene: TRBV4-2
abundance: -
j_gene: TRBJ2-1
d_gene: -
CDR3nt: TGTGCCAGCAGCCAAAACGGCTACAATGAGCAGTTCTTC
CDR3aa: CASSQNGYNEQFF

v_gene: TRBV10-3
abundance: -
j_gene: TRBJ2-6
d_gene: TRBD1
CDR3nt: TGTGCCATCGAACAGGGGGCGCAGGGGGCCAACGTCCTGACTTTC
CDR3aa: CAIEQGAQGANVLTF

v_gene: TRBV29-1
abundance: -
j_gene: TRBJ2-7
d_gene: TRBD2
CDR3nt: TGCAGCGTGACCGGGACTACCTCCTACGAGCAGTACTTC
CDR3aa: CSVTGTTSYEQYF

v_gene: TRBV7-2
abundance: -
j_gene: TRBJ2-7
d_gene: -
CDR3nt: TGTGCCAGCAGTCTAGTTACAGGGAGATCGTACGAGCAGTACTTC
CDR3aa: CASSLVTGRSYEQYF

v_gene: TRBV7-2
abundance: -
j_gene: TRBJ1-2
d_gene: -
CDR3nt: TGTGCCAGCGGCGCGTTAGGGGATGGCTACACCTTC
CDR3aa: CASGALGDGYTF

v_gene: TRBV7-9
abundance: -
j_gene: TRBJ2-7
d_gene: TRBD1
CDR3nt: TGTGCCAGCGCACCCGACAGGGCCTACGAGCAGTACTTC
CDR3aa: CASAPDRAYEQYF

v_gene: TRBV27
abundance: -
j_gene: TRBJ2-5
d_gene: -
CDR3nt: TGTGCCAGCAGTTTAGCGGGGGCGGAGACCCAGTACTTC
CDR3aa: CASSLAGAETQYF

v_gene: TRBV5-1
abundance: -
j_gene: TRBJ2-6
d_gene: TRBD2
CDR3nt: TGCGCCAGCAGCTCGGGACTAGGTGGAGGGGCCAACGTCCTGACTTTC
CDR3aa: CASSSGLGGGANVLTF

v_gene: TRBV7-3
abundance: -
j_gene: TRBJ2-1
d_gene: TRBD2
CDR3nt: TGTGCCAGCAGCTTCGAGGGAGGGGTTGGCAATGAGCAGTTCTTC
CDR3aa: CASSFEGGVGNEQFF

v_gene: TRBV4-3
abundance: -
j_gene: TRBJ2-3
d_gene: TRBD2
CDR3nt: TGCGCCAGCAGCCAAGATAGAAGGACAGCGGGGGGGGAGGATACGCAGTATTTT
CDR3aa: CASSQDRRTAGGEDTQYF

v_gene: TRBV27
abundance: -
j_gene: TRBJ2-1
d_gene: TRBD2
CDR3nt: TGTGCCAGCAGTTCGGTGGGGGCTGTAGGGTACGGCGGGGGGGCGGGCAATGAGCAGTTCTTC
CDR3aa: CASSSVGAVGYGGGAGNEQFF

v_gene: TRBV5-1
abundance: -
j_gene: TRBJ2-5
d_gene: TRBD2
CDR3nt: TGCGCCAGCAGCACAGGACTAGCGGGGGAGGGGGAGACCCAGTACTTC
CDR3aa: CASSTGLAGEGETQYF

v_gene: TRBV6-1
abundance: -
j_gene: TRBJ1-5
d_gene: TRBD1
CDR3nt: TGTGCCAGCCTACAGGGGGCAAGCAATCAGCCCCAGCATTTT
CDR3aa: CASLQGASNQPQHF

v_gene: TRBV14
abundance: -
j_gene: TRBJ2-7
d_gene: TRBD1
CDR3nt: TGTGCCAGCAGCTGGACAGGGAGCTACGAGCAGTACTTC
CDR3aa: CASSWTGSYEQYF

v_gene: TRBV2
abundance: -
j_gene: TRBJ2-2
d_gene: TRBD1
CDR3nt: TGTGCCAGCAGTCAACCGGGACAGGGAGTCGGGGAGCTGTTTTTT
CDR3aa: CASSQPGQGVGELFF

v_gene: TRBV6-6
abundance: medium-sized
j_gene: TRBJ1-4
d_gene: -
CDR3nt: TGTGCCAGCAGTTTCTTGGGGCGTGAAAAACTGTTTTTT
CDR3aa: CASSFLGREKLFF

v_gene: TRBV2
abundance: -
j_gene: TRBJ2-5
d_gene: -
CDR3nt: TGTGCCAGCAGACCACGGGTGGGGCTCCGAGAGACCCAGTACTTC
CDR3aa: CASRPRVGLRETQYF

v_gene: TRBV11-2
abundance: -
j_gene: TRBJ1-4
d_gene: -
CDR3nt: TGTGCCAGCAGCGGCACAGGGTCCCTGGCTAACGAAAAACTGTTTTTT
CDR3aa: CASSGTGSLANEKLFF

v_gene: TRBV9
abundance: -
j_gene: TRBJ2-1
d_gene: -
CDR3nt: TGTGCCAGCAGCGTAGGAAATAGGGGACTCTCCTACAATGAGCAGTTCTTC
CDR3aa: CASSVGNRGLSYNEQFF

v_gene: TRBV7-3
abundance: -
j_gene: TRBJ2-1
d_gene: -
CDR3nt: TGTGCCAGCAGCGAACAGGGTTACAATGAGCAGTTCTTC
CDR3aa: CASSEQGYNEQFF

v_gene: TRBV5-4
abundance: -
j_gene: TRBJ2-2
d_gene: TRBD2
CDR3nt: TGTGCCAGCAGCGGCGGATCGGGACTAGCGGGGGCGAAGAACACCGGGGAGCTGTTTTTT
CDR3aa: CASSGGSGLAGAKNTGELFF

v_gene: TRBV15
abundance: -
j_gene: TRBJ2-3
d_gene: TRBD1
CDR3nt: TGTGCCACCAGCAGAGGGGGACAGCGCACAGATACGCAGTATTTT
CDR3aa: CATSRGGQRTDTQYF

v_gene: TRBV6-5
abundance: -
j_gene: TRBJ1-2
d_gene: TRBD1
CDR3nt: TGTGCCAGCAGTTACGGGACAGGGGGGTATGGCTACACCTTC
CDR3aa: CASSYGTGGYGYTF

v_gene: TRBV28
abundance: -
j_gene: TRBJ1-3
d_gene: TRBD1
CDR3nt: TGTGCCAGCAGTTTCCGGACAGGGCCTGGAAACACCATATATTTT
CDR3aa: CASSFRTGPGNTIYF

v_gene: TRBV6-1
abundance: -
j_gene: TRBJ2-7
d_gene: -
CDR3nt: TGTGCCAGCAGTGAAGGTTGGGGGACACTACGCTCCTACGAGCAGTACTTC
CDR3aa: CASSEGWGTLRSYEQYF

v_gene: TRBV4-2
abundance: -
j_gene: TRBJ1-3
d_gene: -
CDR3nt: TGTGCCAGCAGCCATGAGGTTGCTGGAAACACCATATATTTT
CDR3aa: CASSHEVAGNTIYF

v_gene: TRBV7-9
abundance: -
j_gene: TRBJ2-6
d_gene: TRBD1
CDR3nt: TGTGCCAGCAGCTTCTGGGACAGATACTCTGGGGCCAACGTCCTGACTTTC
CDR3aa: CASSFWDRYSGANVLTF

v_gene: TRBV2
abundance: -
j_gene: TRBJ2-7
d_gene: TRBD2
CDR3nt: TGTGCCAGCAGTGTTGATAGCGGGGGGGTAGACACCTACGAGCAGTACTTC
CDR3aa: CASSVDSGGVDTYEQYF

v_gene: TRBV12-5
abundance: -
j_gene: TRBJ2-5
d_gene: TRBD2
CDR3nt: TGTGCTAGTGCCCTACTAGCGGGGGGGGGAGAGACCCAGTACTTC
CDR3aa: CASALLAGGGETQYF

v_gene: TRBV19
abundance: -
j_gene: TRBJ1-1
d_gene: TRBD1
CDR3nt: TGTGCCAGTGAGGACAGGTTTAACACTGAAGCTTTCTTT
CDR3aa: CASEDRFNTEAFF

v_gene: TRBV27
abundance: -
j_gene: TRBJ1-2
d_gene: TRBD1
CDR3nt: TGTGCCAGCAAGAGGACAGGGGGCCTGAATGGCTACACCTTC
CDR3aa: CASKRTGGLNGYTF

v_gene: TRBV9
abundance: -
j_gene: TRBJ1-2
d_gene: TRBD1
CDR3nt: TGTGCCAGCAGCGGCGGGGACAGGATGGGGGGCTACACCTTC
CDR3aa: CASSGGDRMGGYTF

v_gene: TRBV5-8
abundance: -
j_gene: TRBJ1-5
d_gene: -
CDR3nt: TGTGCCAGCAGCCCCGAGGAGGGCGTAGGTCTGATGCAGCCCCAGCATTTT
CDR3aa: CASSPEEGVGLMQPQHF

v_gene: TRBV28
abundance: -
j_gene: TRBJ2-5
d_gene: -
CDR3nt: TGTGCCAGCAGTTCTCTAGCGCGGAGTTACCAAGAGACCCAGTACTTC
CDR3aa: CASSSLARSYQETQYF

v_gene: TRBV14
abundance: -
j_gene: TRBJ1-1
d_gene: TRBD1
CDR3nt: TGTGCCAGCAGCCAAGGGACAGGGGCGCGCGGCACTGAAGCTTTCTTT
CDR3aa: CASSQGTGARGTEAFF

v_gene: TRBV29-1
abundance: -
j_gene: TRBJ1-1
d_gene: TRBD1
CDR3nt: TGCAGCGTGGGACAGGGGGCAGGTAGGACTGAAGCTTTCTTT
CDR3aa: CSVGQGAGRTEAFF

v_gene: TRBV4-1
abundance: -
j_gene: TRBJ1-1
d_gene: TRBD1
CDR3nt: TGCGCCAGCAGCCACCACCTCGGGACAGGGGACACTGAAGCTTTCTTT
CDR3aa: CASSHHLGTGDTEAFF

v_gene: TRBV5-5
abundance: -
j_gene: TRBJ2-3
d_gene: TRBD2
CDR3nt: TGTGCCAGCAGCTCCGGACTAGCGGGGAGAACAGATACGCAGTATTTT
CDR3aa: CASSSGLAGRTDTQYF

v_gene: TRBV4-1
abundance: -
j_gene: TRBJ2-7
d_gene: TRBD1
CDR3nt: TGCGCCAGCAGCGGGCCGGGACAGGGGTACTACGAGCAGTACTTC
CDR3aa: CASSGPGQGYYEQYF

v_gene: TRBV6-1
abundance: -
j_gene: TRBJ2-3
d_gene: -
CDR3nt: TGTGCCAGCAGTGAAGGGTGGAGGAGCACAGATACGCAGTATTTT
CDR3aa: CASSEGWRSTDTQYF